The clone carrying this T cell receptor beta chain was seen ten or more times. Its antigen is as yet unknown. A J-beta primer mix and a sample-barcoded 5' primer were used in a second PCR of about 7 to 12 cycles. A template-switch adaptor with 12 random nucleotides tagged each cDNA molecule. One entry per CDR3 protein, called by TCRdb with MiXCR from the 5' RACE reads. The sample lists some 1.7 million distinct CDR3 sequences; approximately 30% were seen once. The source of the sample is a study of blood T cells in healthy people across ages. General study points: For the donors, CMV status was unknown and possibly confounded expanded clonotype changes.

CDR3 length: 11 residues. With 2 bases removed from V and 11 bases from J, the gap between germline ends came to 7 bases. The J gene is TRBJ2-1, the V gene TRBV12-3 or TRBV12-4, with D perhaps given as TRBD1 or TRBD2 (5 bases each). This clonotype was obtained from a woman under 40 in good health. The sequenced material came from blood. DNA for the CDR3: TGTGCCAGCAGTTTAAGGGGACAGCAGTTCTTC. Translation: CASSLRGQQFF.